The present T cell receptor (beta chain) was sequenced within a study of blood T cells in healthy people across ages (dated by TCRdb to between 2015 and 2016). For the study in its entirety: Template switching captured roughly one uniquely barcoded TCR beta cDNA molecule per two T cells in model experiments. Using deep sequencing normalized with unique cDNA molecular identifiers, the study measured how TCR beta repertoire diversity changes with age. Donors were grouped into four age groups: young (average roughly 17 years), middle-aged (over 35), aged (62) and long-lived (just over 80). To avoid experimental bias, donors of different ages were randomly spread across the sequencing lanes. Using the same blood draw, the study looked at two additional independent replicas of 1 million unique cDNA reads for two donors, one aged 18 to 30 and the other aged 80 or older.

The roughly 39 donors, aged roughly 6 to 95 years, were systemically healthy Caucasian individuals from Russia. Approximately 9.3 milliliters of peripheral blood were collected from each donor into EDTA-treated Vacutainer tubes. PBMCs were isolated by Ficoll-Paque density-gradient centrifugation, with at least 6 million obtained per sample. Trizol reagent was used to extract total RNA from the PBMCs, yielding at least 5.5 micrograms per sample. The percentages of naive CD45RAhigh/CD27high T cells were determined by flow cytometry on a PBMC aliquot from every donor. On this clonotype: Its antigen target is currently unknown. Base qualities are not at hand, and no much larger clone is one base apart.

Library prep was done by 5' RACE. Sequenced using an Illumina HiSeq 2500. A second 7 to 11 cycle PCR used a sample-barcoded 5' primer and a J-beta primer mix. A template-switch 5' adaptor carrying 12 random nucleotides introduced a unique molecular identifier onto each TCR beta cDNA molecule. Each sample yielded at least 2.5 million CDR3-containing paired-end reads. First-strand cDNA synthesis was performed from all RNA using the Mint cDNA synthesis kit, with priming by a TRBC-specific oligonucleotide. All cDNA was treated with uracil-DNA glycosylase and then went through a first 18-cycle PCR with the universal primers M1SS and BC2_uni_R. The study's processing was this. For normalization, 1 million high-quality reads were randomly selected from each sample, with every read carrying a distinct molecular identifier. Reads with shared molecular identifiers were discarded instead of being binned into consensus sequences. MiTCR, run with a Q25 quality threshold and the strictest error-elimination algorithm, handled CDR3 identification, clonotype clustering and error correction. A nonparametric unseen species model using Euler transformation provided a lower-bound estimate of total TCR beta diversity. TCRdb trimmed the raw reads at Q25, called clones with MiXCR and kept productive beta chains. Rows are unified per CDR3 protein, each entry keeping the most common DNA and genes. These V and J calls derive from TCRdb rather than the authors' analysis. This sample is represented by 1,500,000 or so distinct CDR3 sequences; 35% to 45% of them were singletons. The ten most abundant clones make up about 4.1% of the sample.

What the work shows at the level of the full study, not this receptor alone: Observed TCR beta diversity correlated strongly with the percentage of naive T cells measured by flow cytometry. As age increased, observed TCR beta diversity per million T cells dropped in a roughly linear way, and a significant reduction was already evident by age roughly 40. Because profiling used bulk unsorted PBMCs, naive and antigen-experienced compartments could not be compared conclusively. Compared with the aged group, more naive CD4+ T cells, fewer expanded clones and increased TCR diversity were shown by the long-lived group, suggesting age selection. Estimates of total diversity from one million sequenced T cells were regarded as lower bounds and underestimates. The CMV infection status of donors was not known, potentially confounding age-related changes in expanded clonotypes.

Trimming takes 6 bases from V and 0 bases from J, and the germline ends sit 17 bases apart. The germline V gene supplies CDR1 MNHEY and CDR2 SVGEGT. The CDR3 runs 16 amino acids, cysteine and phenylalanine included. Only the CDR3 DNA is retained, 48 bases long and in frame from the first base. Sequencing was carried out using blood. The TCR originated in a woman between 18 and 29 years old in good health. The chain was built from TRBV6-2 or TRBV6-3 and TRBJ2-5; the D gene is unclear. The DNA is TGTGCCAGCAGGACCTCGAGGCTCCGGTACCAAGAGACCCAGTACTTC. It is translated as CASRTSRLRYQETQYF.